The source of this T cell receptor (beta chain) is a study of T-cell memory formation after mild COVID-19 (dated by TCRdb to the early 2020s). Background on the whole study: Most TCR sequence clusters were specific to one of the two donors. In two donors, T-cell clones that expanded and contracted after mild COVID-19 were tracked by sequencing TCRalpha and TCRbeta repertoires over time. Two young, previously healthy adult volunteers made up the cohort, one male and one female.

This clonotype was observed at least ten times. The antigen it recognizes is unknown. No qualities accompany the bases; no much larger clone lies one base away. The reads were generated on an Illumina NovaSeq 6000. TCRalpha and TCRbeta cDNA libraries were built by 5'RACE with constant-segment primers, adding sample barcodes and unique molecular identifiers. RNA was extracted from every sample with Trizol reagent. Amplification of the libraries took two PCR steps, and the second step added a second sample barcode plus Illumina TruSeq adapters. The libraries were sequenced on an Illumina NovaSeq using 2 x 150 bp paired-end reads. The authors' pipeline ran thus. Demultiplexing of reads and collapsing into UMI-guided consensus sequences were performed with migec v1.2.7. With mixcr v2.1.11, UMI consensuses were aligned to TRA and TRB V and J templates and assembled into clonotypes. Expanded or contracted clonotypes were those called significant by both edgeR and NoisET, with noise models trained on biological replicates. For edgeR calls, the cutoffs were a false discovery rate-adjusted p below 0.01 and a log2 fold-change threshold of 1. As an exploratory analysis of dynamics, max-normalized trajectories of the 1000 most abundant clonotypes were examined by PCA with hierarchical clustering. The CD4 or CD8 phenotype of responding clones was assigned using the separately sequenced CD4+ and CD8+ repertoires. The raw public data were reprocessed by TCRdb itself: fastp quality trimming at Q25, MiXCR clonotype calling, in-frame beta chains only. Rows are combined by CDR3 protein, so each entry shows the most common genes and DNA. The V and J calls follow TCRdb's processing rather than the paper's. This sample lists hundreds of thousands of distinct CDR3 sequences; 8% to 10% were detected once. Approximately 23% of the sample goes to the ten largest clones.

From cysteine to phenylalanine, the CDR3 is 14 amino acids long. Left in the record is the CDR3 DNA by itself, 42 bases read in frame from the first base. Taken from the germline V gene, the CDR1 and CDR2 loops are SGHAT and FQNNGV. V has 5 bases trimmed and J has 4 bases trimmed; junction bases matching no gene number 4. Ficoll-Paque density gradient centrifugation was used to isolate PBMCs. Beyond this particular receptor, the publication reports: Only a couple of mild cases were covered in the study, and larger cohorts including severe cases with pre-infection samples were considered necessary. Clones contracting from day 15 to 85 had balanced CD4/CD8 phenotypes, while a second wave expanding from day 15 to 37 was biased towards CD4+. Some responding clones were detected in pre-infection memory, which suggested that pre-existing cross-reactive memory T cells had joined the SARS-CoV-2 response. SARS-CoV-2 specificity of the second-wave clones peaking on day 37 was not confirmed. Contracting CD4+ clones turned up mainly in the CM and EM memory subsets, whereas EMRA was where CD8+ clones were enriched.

The TCR sequence derives from a man aged 18 to 29 who had mild COVID-19 (a few samples of this study predate the infection). The sample titles of this study are shuffled in the database, so cell type and time point are left out; the donor was told from shared clones. The rearrangement joined TRBV11-2 to TRBJ2-3; a stretch of 9 junction bases matches TRBD2. Specimen: PBMCs or a T cell subset sorted from them (not recorded which). The encoded CDR3 is CASSPGLAPDTQYF. The DNA sequence reads TGTGCCAGCAGCCCCGGACTAGCGCCAGATACGCAGTATTTT. The full variable domain, completed from the reference TRBV11-2 and TRBJ2-3 proteins outside the CDR3, reads EAGVAQSPRYKIIEKRQSVAFWCNPISGHATLYWYQQILGQGPKLLIQFQNNGVVDDSQLPKDRFSAERLKGVDSTLKIQPAKLEDSAVYLCASSPGLAPDTQYFGPGTRLTVL.